The rows below give T cell receptor beta chains drawn from one sample of a study of metastatic and nonmetastatic thyroid tumors. TCRdb re-called clones via MiXCR from the PCR reads. The repertoire holds 15,000 to 17,000 clones, with 3.5% to 4.5% as singletons. Sequenced sample: tumor tissue. The origin of the receptors is a female donor with papillary thyroid cancer or a benign thyroid nodule (not recorded which). Some clones in this sample may be carry-over from other donors' samples. Each CDR3 is given without its conserved first and last residue.

>TRBV5-4|TRBJ1-3
ASSLGASGNTIY
>TRBV6-5|TRBJ2-3
ASTYSGEDKQY
>TRBV11-2|TRBJ1-1
ASSRGEHTEAF
>TRBV6-1|TRBJ1-5
ASAPLNQPQH
>TRBV6-1|TRBJ2-1
ASSERFGGYEYNEQF
>TRBV2|TRBJ2-7
ASSEDNEQY
>TRBV28|TRBJ1-5
ASSQTGGPKPQH
>TRBV2|TRBJ2-7
ASSPPGPGEQY
>TRBV6-1|TRBJ2-5
ASSEAGREGETQY
>TRBV6-1|TRBJ1-6
ASSEFEGSPNSPLH
>TRBV20-1|TRBJ1-1
SAIGETNTEAF
>TRBV5-4|TRBJ2-7
ASSSTGGRGEQY
>TRBV2|TRBJ2-1
ASSQGDEQF
>TRBV28|TRBJ2-1
ASSFASGSNEQF
>TRBV20-1|TRBJ2-7
SASSSGPGGEQY
>TRBV7-8|TRBJ2-7
ASSFSGTTSYEQY
>TRBV5-1|TRBJ2-7
ASSFTAGNSVY
>TRBV6-1|TRBJ1-1
ATNWGGNTEAF
>TRBV9|TRBJ2-1
ASSPVAGVRNEQF
>TRBV6-2/TRBV6-3|TRBJ2-1
ASRRAGDYNEQF
>TRBV27|TRBJ2-5
ASSPYGLMGETQY
>TRBV2|TRBJ1-3
ASSEMHGNSGNTIY
>TRBV6-4|TRBJ1-1
ASSVKGQGGTEAF
>TRBV5-1|TRBJ2-2
ASSLDPGTTGELF
>TRBV11-3|TRBJ1-4
ASSLYLGRGGDEKLF
>TRBV24-1|TRBJ2-1
ATSDLSGNSYNEQF
>TRBV2|TRBJ1-2
ASSQNERQGYT